The subject of this entry is one T cell receptor (beta chain). Its antigen is not known. At one of its ends the junction is not consistent with the germline gene, which may arise from a read error. The germline V gene has CDR1 SSHAT and CDR2 FNYEAQ (reference sequence). This CDR3 region has 15 residues. This specimen belongs to a study of PD-1 blockade in classical Hodgkin lymphoma. The study, taken as a whole, reports: Complete responders matched newly diagnosed patients in baseline diversity.

All trial patients relapsed after autologous stem cell transplantation. Classification of best responses gave complete response, partial response or progressive disease. Sequencing used immunoSEQ multiplex PCR; TCRdb keeps in-frame clones, though not all of them. The sample shows some 25,000 clones, less than 80% of them seen only once. The J gene is TRBJ2-1, the V gene TRBV7-7, with D tentatively TRBD2 (6 bases). This TCR derives from a human donor with classical Hodgkin lymphoma. The sample was peripheral blood mononuclear cells (PBMCs), taken before the second cycle of nivolumab. The CDR3 nucleotides are TGTGCTAGCAGCTTAGACGGGGGAACCTACAATGAGCAGTTCTTC. Translation gives CASSLDGGTYNEQFF.